The present T cell receptor beta chain was sequenced within a study of blood T cell repertoires in COVID-19 (dated by TCRdb to 2020 to 2021). For the study in its entirety: Collaborator samples came from the United States, Italy and Spain and covered acute and convalescent phases of COVID-19. Where available, HLA class I and class II types were obtained from metadata supplied by the sample provider rather than from assay-based typing. The dataset comprised deeply sampled blood TCRbeta repertoires from subjects exposed to, actively infected with, or recovered from COVID-19. The prospective study material was composed of cDNA or gDNA derived from T cells, B-cell-depleted T cells, or PBMCs. The repertoires were released in a freely available public database intended as a resource for research on the immune response to SARS-CoV-2. The sample metadata nearly always contained a de-identified subject ID, COVID-19 status, age in years and sex. The samples were drawn from the first 160 participants of the ongoing ImmuneRACE study and from some 1,300 subjects provided by 6 global collaborators.

A note on this clone: It has no known antigen specificity. The record has no base qualities; no much larger clone is one base away.

Taken from the germline V gene, the CDR1 and CDR2 loops are KGHDR and SFDVKD. The V and J ends are trimmed by 1 base and 0 bases, leaving 8 bases between them. Its CDR3 holds 16 amino acids, cysteine through phenylalanine. Only the CDR3 region is kept as DNA, spanning 48 bases read in frame from base 1. Study-level results and caveats: The quantity of clinical and demographic metadata differed by source and by participant and was supplied without curation.

Each collaborating institution followed its own protocols to collect whole blood in K2EDTA tubes. Collaborator samples were shipped for TCRbeta analysis as frozen whole blood, isolated PBMCs, or DNA extracted from either sample type. The immunoSEQ Assay, a bias-controlled multiplex PCR, was used to amplify TCRbeta CDR3 regions from genomic DNA. The authors' pipeline ran thus. The number of nucleated cells in each sample was estimated by amplification of reference gene primers within the assay. To quantify the absolute abundance of each unique TCRbeta CDR3 rearrangement, sequence reads were collapsed and filtered. For each sample, productive Simpson clonality was calculated as the square root of Simpson's diversity index over productive rearrangements. This immuneACCESS table, as held by TCRdb, lists in-frame sequences with V and J called but not all clones. Of the missing ones, under half trace to an unresolved V gene in checked studies; the others have no known cause. D and trimming were read from the DNA, whereas the V and J calls and clone size are those reported in that table. This sample holds 68,000 or so clones; around 88% were observed only once. Around 6.4% of the sample rests with the top ten.

In this chain, TRBV24-1 is recombined with TRBJ2-2; the D gene is not confidently resolved. The TCR originated in a woman in her 70s with acute or convalescent COVID-19. The source material was peripheral blood. CDR3 region: CATSDLDLANTGELFF. The DNA sequence reads TGTGCCACCAGTGATTTAGACCTAGCGAACACCGGGGAGCTGTTTTTT.